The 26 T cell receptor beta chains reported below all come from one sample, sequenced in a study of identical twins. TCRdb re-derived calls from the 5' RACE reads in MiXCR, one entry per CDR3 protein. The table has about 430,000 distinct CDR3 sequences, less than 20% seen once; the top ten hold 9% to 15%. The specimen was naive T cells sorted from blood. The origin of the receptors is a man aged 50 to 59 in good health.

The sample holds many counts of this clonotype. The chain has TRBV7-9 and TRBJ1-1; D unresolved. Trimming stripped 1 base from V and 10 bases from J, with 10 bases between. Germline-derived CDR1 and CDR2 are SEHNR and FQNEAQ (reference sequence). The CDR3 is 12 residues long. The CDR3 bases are TGTGCCAGCAGCTTAGTTGGTGTTGGAGCTTTCTTT. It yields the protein CASSLVGVGAFF.

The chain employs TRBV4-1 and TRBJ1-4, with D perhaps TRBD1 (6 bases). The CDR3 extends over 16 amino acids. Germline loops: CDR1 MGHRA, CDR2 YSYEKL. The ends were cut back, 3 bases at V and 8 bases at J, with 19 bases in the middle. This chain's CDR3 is CASSHSFSRGNEKLFF. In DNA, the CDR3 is TGCGCCAGCAGCCATTCCTTTTCCAGGGGAAACGAAAAACTGTTTTTT.

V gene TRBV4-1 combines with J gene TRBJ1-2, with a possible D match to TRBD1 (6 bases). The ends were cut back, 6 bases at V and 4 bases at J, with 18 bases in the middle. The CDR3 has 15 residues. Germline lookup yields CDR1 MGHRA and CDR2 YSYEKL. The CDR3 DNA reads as TGCGCCAGCAGTCCTTACAGGGAGGGGAGCTATGGCTACACCTTC. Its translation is CASSPYREGSYGYTF.

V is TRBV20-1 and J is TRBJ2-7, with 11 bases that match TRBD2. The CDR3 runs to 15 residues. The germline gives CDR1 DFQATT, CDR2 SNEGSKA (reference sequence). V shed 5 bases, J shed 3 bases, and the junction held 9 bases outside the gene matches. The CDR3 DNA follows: TGCAGTGCTCCGGCTAGCGGGAGGTCTAACTACGAGCAGTACTTC. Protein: CSAPASGRSNYEQYF.

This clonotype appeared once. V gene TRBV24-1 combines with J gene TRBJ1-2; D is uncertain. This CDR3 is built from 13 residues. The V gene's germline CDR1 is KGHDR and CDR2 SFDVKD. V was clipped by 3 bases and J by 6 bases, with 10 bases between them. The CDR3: CATSDRTWNGYTF. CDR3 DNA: TGTGCCACCAGTGATAGGACCTGGAATGGCTACACCTTC.

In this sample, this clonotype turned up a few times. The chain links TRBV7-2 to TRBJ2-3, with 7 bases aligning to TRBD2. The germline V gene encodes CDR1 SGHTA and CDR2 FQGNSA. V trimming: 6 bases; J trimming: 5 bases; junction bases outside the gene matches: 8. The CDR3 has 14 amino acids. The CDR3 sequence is CASRFRGEVDTQYF. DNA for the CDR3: TGTGCCAGCAGATTCCGGGGGGAGGTAGATACGCAGTATTTT. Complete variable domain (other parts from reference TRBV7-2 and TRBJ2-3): GAGVSQSPSNKVTEKGKDVELRCDPISGHTALYWYRQSLGQGLEFLIYFQGNSAPDKSGLPSDRFSAERTGGSVSTLTIQRTQQEDSAVYLCASRFRGEVDTQYFGPGTRLTVL.

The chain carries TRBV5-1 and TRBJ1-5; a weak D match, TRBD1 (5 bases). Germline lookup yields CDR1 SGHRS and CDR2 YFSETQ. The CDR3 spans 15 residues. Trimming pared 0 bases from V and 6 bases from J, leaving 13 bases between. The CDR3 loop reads CASSLDGGNAQPQHF. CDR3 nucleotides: TGCGCCAGCAGCTTGGATGGGGGGAACGCTCAGCCCCAGCATTTT.

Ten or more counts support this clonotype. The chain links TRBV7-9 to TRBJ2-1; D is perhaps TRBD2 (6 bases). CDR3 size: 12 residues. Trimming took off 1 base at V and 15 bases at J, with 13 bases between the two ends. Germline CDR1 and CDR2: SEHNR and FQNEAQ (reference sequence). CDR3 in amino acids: CASSLGRDPPFF. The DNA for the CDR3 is TGTGCCAGCAGCTTAGGGCGGGACCCCCCGTTCTTC.

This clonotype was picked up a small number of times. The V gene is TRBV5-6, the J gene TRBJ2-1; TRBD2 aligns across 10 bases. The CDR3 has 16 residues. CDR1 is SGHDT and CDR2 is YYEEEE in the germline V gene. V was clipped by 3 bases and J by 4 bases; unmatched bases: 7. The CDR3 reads CASSSGLAVPYNEQFF. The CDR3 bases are TGTGCCAGCAGCTCCGGACTAGCGGTACCTTACAATGAGCAGTTCTTC.

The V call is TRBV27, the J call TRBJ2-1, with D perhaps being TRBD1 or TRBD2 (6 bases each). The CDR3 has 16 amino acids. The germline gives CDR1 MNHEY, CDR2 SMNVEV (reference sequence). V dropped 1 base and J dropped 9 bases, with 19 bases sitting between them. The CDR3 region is CASSLLVTSGGGEQFF. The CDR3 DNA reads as TGTGCCAGCAGTTTATTGGTGACTAGTGGGGGCGGTGAGCAGTTCTTC.

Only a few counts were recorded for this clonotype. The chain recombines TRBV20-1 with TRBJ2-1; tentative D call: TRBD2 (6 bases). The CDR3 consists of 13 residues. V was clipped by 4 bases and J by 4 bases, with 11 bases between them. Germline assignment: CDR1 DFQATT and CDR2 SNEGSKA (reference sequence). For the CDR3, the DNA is TGCAGTGCTACAGTAGCGGCATACAATGAGCAGTTCTTC. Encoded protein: CSATVAAYNEQFF.

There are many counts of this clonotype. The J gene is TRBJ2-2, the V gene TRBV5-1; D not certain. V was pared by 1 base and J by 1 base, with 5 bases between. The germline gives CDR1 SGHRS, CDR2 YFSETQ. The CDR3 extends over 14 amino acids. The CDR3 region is CASSLRLNTGELFF. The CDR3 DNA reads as TGCGCCAGCAGCTTGAGGCTGAACACCGGGGAGCTGTTTTTT.

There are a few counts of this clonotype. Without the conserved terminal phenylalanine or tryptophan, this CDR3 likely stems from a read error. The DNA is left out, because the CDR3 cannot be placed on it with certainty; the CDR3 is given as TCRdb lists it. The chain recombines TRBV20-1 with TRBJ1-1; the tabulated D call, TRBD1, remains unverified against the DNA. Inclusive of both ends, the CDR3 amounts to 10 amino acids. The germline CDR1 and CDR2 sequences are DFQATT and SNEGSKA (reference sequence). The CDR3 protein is CSAWDSGLVH.

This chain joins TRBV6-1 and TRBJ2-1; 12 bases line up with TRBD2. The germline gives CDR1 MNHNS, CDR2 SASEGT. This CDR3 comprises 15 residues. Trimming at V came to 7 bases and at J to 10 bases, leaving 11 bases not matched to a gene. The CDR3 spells CASTNVLAGGREQFF. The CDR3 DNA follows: TGTGCCAGCACCAATGTACTAGCGGGGGGCCGAGAGCAGTTCTTC.

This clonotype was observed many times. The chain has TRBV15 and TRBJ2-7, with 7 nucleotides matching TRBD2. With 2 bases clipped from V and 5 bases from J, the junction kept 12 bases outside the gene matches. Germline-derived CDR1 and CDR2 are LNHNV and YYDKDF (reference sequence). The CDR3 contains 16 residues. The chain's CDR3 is CATSRKATSWVHEQYF. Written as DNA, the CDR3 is TGTGCCACCAGCAGAAAAGCGACTAGCTGGGTCCACGAGCAGTACTTC.

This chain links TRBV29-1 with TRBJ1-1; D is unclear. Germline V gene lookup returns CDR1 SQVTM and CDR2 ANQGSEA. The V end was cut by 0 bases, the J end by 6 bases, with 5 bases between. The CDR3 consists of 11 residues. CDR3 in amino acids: CSVEEGSEAFF. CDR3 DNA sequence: TGCAGCGTTGAAGAGGGATCTGAAGCTTTCTTT. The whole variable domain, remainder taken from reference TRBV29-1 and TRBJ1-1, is SAVISQKPSRDICQRGTSLTIQCQVDSQVTMMFWYRQQPGQSLTLIATANQGSEATYESGFVIDKFPISRPNLTFSTLTVSNMSPEDSSIYLCSVEEGSEAFFGQGTRLTVV.

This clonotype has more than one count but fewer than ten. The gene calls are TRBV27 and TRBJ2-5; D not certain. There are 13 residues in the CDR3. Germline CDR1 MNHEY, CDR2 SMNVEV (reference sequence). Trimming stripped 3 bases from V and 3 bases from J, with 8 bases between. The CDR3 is CASSFGWKETQYF. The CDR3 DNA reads TGTGCCAGCAGTTTTGGCTGGAAAGAGACCCAGTACTTC.

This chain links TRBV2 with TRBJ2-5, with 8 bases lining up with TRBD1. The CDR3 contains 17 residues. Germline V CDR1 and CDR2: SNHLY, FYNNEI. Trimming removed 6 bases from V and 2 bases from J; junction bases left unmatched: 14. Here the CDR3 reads CASRRTMGTGFQETQYF. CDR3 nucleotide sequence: TGTGCCAGCAGACGCACTATGGGGACAGGATTTCAAGAGACCCAGTACTTC. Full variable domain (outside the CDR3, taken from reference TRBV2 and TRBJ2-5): EPEVTQTPSHQVTQMGQEVILRCVPISNHLYFYWYRQILGQKVEFLVSFYNNEISEKSEIFDDQFSVERPDGSNFTLKIRSTKLEDSAMYFCASRRTMGTGFQETQYFGPGTRLLVL.

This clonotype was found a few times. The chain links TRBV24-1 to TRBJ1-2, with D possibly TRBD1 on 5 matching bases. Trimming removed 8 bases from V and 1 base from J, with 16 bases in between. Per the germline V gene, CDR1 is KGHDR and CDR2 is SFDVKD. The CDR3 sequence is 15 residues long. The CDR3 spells CATNEGRPFNYGYTF. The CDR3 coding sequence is TGTGCCACCAACGAGGGACGTCCATTTAACTATGGCTACACCTTC.

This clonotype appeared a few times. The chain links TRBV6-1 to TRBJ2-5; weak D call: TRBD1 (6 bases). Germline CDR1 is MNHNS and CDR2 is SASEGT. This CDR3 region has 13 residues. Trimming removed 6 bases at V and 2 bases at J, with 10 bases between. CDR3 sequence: CASRRTVQETQYF. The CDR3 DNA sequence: TGTGCCAGCAGGAGGACAGTTCAAGAGACCCAGTACTTC.

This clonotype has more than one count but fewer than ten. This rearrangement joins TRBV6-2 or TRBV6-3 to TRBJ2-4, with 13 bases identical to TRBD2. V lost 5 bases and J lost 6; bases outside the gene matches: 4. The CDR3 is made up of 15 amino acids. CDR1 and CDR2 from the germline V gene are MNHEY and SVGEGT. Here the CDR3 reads CASSPRTSGRNIQYF. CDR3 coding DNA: TGTGCCAGCAGTCCACGGACTAGCGGGAGAAACATTCAGTACTTC.

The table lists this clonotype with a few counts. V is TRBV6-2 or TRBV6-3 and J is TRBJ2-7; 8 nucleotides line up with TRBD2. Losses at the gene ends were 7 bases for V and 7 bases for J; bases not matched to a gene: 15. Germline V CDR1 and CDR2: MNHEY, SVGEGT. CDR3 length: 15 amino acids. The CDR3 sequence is CASTTLRISGKEQYF. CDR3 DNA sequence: TGTGCCAGCACCACCCTAAGGATTAGCGGGAAGGAGCAGTACTTC.

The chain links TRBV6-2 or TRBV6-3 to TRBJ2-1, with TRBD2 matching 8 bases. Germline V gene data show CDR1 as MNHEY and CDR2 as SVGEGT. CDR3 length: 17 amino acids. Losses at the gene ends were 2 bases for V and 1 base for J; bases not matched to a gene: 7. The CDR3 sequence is CASSYRLSGTSYNEQFF. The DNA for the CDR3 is TGTGCCAGCAGTTACCGACTTAGCGGGACGTCCTACAATGAGCAGTTCTTC.

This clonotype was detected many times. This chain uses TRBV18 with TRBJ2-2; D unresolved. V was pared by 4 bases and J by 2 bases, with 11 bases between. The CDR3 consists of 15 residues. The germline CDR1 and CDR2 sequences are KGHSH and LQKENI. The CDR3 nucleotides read TGTGCCAGCTCACGCGGACCTAGAAACACCGGGGAGCTGTTTTTT. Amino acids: CASSRGPRNTGELFF. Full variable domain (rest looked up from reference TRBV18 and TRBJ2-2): NAGVMQNPRHLVRRRGQEARLRCSPMKGHSHVYWYRQLPEEGLKFMVYLQKENIIDESGMPKERFSAEFPKEGPSILRIQQVVRGDSAAYFCASSRGPRNTGELFFGEGSRLTVL.

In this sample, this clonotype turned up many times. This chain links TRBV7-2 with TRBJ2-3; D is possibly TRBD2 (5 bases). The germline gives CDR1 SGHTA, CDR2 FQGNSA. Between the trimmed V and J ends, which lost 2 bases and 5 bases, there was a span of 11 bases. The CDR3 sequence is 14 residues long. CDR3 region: CASSLQASLDTQYF. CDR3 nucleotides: TGTGCCAGCAGCTTACAGGCTAGCTTAGATACGCAGTATTTT.

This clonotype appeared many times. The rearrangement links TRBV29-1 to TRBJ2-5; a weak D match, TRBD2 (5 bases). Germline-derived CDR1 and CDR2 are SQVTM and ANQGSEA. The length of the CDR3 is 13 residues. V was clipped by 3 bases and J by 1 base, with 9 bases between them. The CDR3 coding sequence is TGCAGCGTTGAGCGGCGGGCCCAAGAGACCCAGTACTTC. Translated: CSVERRAQETQYF.